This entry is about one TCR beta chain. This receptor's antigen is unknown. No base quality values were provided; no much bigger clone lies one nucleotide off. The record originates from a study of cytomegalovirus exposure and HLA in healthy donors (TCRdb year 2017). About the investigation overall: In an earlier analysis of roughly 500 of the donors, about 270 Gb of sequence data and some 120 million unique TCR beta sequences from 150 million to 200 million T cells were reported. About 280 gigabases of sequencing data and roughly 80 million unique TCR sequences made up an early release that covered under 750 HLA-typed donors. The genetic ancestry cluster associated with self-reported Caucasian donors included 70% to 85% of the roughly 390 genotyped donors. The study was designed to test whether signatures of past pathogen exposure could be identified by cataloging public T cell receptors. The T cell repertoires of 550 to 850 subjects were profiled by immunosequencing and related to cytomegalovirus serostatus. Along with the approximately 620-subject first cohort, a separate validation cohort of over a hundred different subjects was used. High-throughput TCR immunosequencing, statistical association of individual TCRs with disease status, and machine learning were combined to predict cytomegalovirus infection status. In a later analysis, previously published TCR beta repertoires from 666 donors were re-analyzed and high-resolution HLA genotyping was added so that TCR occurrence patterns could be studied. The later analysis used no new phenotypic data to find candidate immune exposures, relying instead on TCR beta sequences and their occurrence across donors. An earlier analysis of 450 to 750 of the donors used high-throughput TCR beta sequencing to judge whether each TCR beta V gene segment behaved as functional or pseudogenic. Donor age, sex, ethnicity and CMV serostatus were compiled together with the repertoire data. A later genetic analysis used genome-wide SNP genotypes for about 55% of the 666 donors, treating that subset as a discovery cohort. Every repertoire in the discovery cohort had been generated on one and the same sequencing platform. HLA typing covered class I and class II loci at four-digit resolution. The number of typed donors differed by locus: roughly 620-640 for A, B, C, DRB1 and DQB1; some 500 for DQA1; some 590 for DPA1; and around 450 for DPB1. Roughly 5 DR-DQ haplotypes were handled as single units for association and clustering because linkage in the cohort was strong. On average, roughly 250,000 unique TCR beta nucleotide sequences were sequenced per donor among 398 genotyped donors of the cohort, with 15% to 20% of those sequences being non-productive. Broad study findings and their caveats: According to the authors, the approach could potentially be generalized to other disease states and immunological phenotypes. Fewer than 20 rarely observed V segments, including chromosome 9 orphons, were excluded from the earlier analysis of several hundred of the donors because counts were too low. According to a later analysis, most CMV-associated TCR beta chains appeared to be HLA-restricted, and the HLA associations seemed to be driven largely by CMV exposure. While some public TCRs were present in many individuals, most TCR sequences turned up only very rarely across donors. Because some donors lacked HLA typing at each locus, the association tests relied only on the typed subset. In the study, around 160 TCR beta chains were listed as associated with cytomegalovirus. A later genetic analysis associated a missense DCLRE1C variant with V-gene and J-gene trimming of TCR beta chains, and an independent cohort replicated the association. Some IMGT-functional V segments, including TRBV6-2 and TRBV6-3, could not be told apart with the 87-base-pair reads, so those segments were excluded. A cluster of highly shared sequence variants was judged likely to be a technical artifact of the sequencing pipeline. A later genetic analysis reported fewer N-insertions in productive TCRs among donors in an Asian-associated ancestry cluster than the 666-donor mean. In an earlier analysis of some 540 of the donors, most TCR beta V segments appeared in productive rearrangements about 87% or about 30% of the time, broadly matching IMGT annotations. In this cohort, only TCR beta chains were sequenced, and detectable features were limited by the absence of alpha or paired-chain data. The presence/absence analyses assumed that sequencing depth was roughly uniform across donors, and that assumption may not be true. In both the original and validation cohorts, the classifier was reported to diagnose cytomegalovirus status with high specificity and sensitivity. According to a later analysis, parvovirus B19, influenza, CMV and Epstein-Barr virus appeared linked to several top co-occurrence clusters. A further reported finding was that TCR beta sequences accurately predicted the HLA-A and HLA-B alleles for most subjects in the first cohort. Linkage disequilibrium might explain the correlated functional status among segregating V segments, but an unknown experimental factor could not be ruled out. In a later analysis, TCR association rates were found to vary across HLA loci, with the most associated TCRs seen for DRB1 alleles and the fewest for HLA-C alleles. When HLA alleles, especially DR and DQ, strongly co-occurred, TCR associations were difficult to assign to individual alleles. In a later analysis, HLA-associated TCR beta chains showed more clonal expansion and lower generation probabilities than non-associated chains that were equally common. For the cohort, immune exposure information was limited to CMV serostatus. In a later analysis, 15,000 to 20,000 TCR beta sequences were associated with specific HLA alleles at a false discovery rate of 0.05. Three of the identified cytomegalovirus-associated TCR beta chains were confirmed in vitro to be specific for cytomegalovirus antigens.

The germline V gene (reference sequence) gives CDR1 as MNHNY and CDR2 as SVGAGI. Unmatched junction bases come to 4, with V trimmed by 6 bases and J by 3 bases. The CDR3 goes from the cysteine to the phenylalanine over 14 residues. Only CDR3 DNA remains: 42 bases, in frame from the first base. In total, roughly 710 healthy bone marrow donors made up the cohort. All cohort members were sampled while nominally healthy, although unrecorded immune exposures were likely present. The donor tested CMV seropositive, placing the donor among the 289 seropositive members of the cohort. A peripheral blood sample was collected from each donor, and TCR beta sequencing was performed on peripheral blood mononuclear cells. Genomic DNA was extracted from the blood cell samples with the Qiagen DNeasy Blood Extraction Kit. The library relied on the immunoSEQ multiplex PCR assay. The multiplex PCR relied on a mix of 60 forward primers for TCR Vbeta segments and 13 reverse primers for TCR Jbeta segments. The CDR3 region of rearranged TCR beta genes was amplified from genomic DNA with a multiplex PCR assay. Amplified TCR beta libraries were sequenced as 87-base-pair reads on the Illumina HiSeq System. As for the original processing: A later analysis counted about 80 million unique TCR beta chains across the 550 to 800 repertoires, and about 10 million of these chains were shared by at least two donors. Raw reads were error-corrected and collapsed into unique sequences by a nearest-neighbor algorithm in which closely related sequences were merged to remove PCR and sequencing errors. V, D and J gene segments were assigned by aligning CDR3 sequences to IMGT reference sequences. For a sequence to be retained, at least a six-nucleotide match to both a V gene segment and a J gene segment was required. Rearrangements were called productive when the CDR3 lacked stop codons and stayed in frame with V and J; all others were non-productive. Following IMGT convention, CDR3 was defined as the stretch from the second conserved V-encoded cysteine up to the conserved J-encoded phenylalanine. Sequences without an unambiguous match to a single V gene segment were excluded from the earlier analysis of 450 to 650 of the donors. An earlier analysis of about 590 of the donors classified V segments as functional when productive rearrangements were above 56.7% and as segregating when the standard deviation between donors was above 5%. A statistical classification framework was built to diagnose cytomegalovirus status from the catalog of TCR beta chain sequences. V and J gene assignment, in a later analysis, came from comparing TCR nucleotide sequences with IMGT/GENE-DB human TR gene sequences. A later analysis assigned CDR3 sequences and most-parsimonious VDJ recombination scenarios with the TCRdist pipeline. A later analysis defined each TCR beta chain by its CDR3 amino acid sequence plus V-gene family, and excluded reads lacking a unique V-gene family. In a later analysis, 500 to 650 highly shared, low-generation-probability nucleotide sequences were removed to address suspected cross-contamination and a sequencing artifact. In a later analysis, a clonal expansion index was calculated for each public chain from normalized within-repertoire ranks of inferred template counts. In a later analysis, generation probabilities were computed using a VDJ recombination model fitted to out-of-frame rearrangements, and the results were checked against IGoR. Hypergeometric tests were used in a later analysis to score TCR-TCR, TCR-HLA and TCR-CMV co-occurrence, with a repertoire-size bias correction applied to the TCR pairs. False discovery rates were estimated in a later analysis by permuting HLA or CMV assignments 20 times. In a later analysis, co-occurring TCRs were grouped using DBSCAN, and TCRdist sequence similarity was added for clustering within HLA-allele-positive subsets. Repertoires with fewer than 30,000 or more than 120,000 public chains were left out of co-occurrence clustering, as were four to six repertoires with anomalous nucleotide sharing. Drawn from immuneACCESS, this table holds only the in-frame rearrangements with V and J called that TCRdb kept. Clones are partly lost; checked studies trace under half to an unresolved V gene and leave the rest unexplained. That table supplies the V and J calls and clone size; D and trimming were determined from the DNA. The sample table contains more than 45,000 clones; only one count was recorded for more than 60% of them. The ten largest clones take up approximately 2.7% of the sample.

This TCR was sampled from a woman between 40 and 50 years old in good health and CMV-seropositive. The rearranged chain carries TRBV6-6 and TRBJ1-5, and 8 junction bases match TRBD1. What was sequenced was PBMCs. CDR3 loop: CASSGQGLNQPQHF. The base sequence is TGTGCCAGCAGCGGACAGGGACTCAATCAGCCCCAGCATTTT.